This TCR beta chain was obtained from a study of blood T cell repertoires in COVID-19. Overall study: From T cells, B-cell-depleted T cells, or PBMCs came the material, which was cDNA or gDNA.

Cohort placement rested on clinical history that participants reported themselves. CDR3 size: 16 residues. V gave up 5 bases and J gave up 2 bases; unmatched junction bases: 7. Germline assignment: CDR1 SGDLS and CDR2 YYNGEE. Produced via immunoSEQ multiplex PCR; TCRdb's table is partial and in-frame only. The table shows 220,000 or so clones, with around 86% occurring only once. The receptor was derived from a woman aged 45-65 years who had recovered from COVID-19. What was sequenced was PBMCs or T cells enriched from blood (not recorded which). The chain links TRBV9 to TRBJ2-2, with 9 bases matching TRBD2. The CDR3 DNA sequence: TGTGCCAGCAGTCCGGGACTAGCACGAAACACCGGGGAGCTGTTTTTT. It codes for CASSPGLARNTGELFF.